One sample yielded the 29 T cell receptor beta chains listed below, sequenced in a study of blood T cells in healthy people across ages. Through a sample-barcoded 5' primer and a J-beta primer mix, a second PCR was run for roughly 6 to 11 cycles. One entry per CDR3 protein, called by TCRdb with MiXCR from the 5' RACE reads. The table shows roughly 730,000 distinct CDR3 sequences, with roughly three fifths occurring only once. The material sequenced was blood. All receptors come from a man in his forties or fifties in good health.

This clonotype was counted between two and nine times. The J gene is TRBJ1-2, the V gene TRBV29-1, with 7 nucleotides matching TRBD1. Germline V gives CDR1 SQVTM, CDR2 ANQGSEA. The length of the CDR3 is 13 residues. The ends lost 2 bases at V and 5 bases at J; junction bases unmatched: 5. The CDR3 DNA is TGCAGCGTTGAATGGGACAGCAAATATGGCTACACCTTC. Translating it yields CSVEWDSKYGYTF. The entire variable domain, with the rest obtained from reference TRBV29-1 and TRBJ1-2, is as follows: SAVISQKPSRDICQRGTSLTIQCQVDSQVTMMFWYRQQPGQSLTLIATANQGSEATYESGFVIDKFPISRPNLTFSTLTVSNMSPEDSSIYLCSVEWDSKYGYTFGSGTRLTVV.

This chain links TRBV11-2 with TRBJ2-3, with 13 nucleotides matching TRBD2. J was trimmed by 0 bases and V by 3 bases; bases with no gene match: 12. Germline assignment: CDR1 SGHAT and CDR2 FQNNGV. The CDR3 runs 20 residues. CDR3 region: CASSFYPTSGGDVSTDTQYF. The CDR3 region has the DNA TGTGCCAGCAGCTTCTACCCAACTAGCGGGGGGGACGTAAGCACAGATACGCAGTATTTT.

The gene calls are TRBV7-9 and TRBJ2-3; 11 bases align to TRBD2. Unmatched junction bases numbered 13, after V lost 3 bases and J lost 5 bases. The CDR3 is 18 residues long. Germline V gene sequence: CDR1 SEHNR, CDR2 FQNEAQ (reference sequence). CDR3 loop: CASSFRGLADRGGDTQYF. In DNA form, the CDR3 reads TGTGCCAGCAGCTTTCGGGGACTAGCGGACCGAGGGGGAGATACGCAGTATTTT.

This clonotype came up a few times. This chain connects TRBV2 to TRBJ2-3; D call uncertain. The CDR3 totals 10 residues. CDR1 and CDR2 (germline): SNHLY, FYNNEI. V was pared by 10 bases and J by 8 bases, with 10 bases between. The CDR3, as DNA: TGTGCCAACCTGATGGGTACGCAGTATTTT. As protein: CANLMGTQYF.

This clonotype was seen a few times. This chain connects TRBV29-1 to TRBJ2-4; D may match TRBD1 or TRBD2 (5 bases each). The DNA matches TRBJ2-5 better at its end, which makes the J call doubtful. Germline CDR1 is SQVTM and CDR2 is ANQGSEA. The CDR3 is 12 amino acids. CDR3 sequence: CSVGRSQETQYF. The CDR3 bases are TGCAGCGTGGGACGGTCACAAGAGACCCAGTACTTC.

The gene calls are TRBV20-1 and TRBJ2-3, with D maybe TRBD2 (5 bases). Germline V lookup: CDR1 DFQATT, CDR2 SNEGSKA (reference sequence). The germline V and J ends were trimmed by 5 bases and 0 bases, with 15 bases remaining between them. The CDR3 spans 15 residues. The CDR3: CSAWSEGTSTDTQYF. CDR3 sequence (DNA): TGCAGTGCTTGGTCCGAGGGCACTAGCACAGATACGCAGTATTTT.

This clonotype was found once. This chain uses TRBV6-2 or TRBV6-3 with TRBJ1-2; 7 positions match TRBD1. This CDR3 has 17 amino acids. Germline V CDR1 and CDR2: MNHEY, SVGEGT. V lost 6 bases, J lost 6 bases, and 19 bases stayed unmatched. As DNA, the CDR3 is TGTGCCAGCAGCAAAACAGGGGCCCCCAGCGATGCCCATGGCTACACCTTC. Amino acids: CASSKTGAPSDAHGYTF.

The CDR3 DNA reads as TGCAGTGTAATCAGGGCGAATACGCAGTATTTT. The encoded protein is CSVIRANTQYF. The chain is built from TRBV20-1 and TRBJ2-3, with D maybe TRBD1 (5 bases). From germline, CDR1 is DFQATT and CDR2 SNEGSKA (reference sequence). The CDR3 consists of 11 residues. The V end was cut by 7 bases, the J end by 7 bases, with 12 bases between.

This chain links TRBV6-5 with TRBJ2-3, with TRBD1 identical over 8 bases. The CDR3 length is 16 residues. V dropped 5 bases and J dropped 3; count of bases not matched to a gene: 10. Germline V gives CDR1 MNHEY, CDR2 SVGAGI. The CDR3 loop is CASSQGQAGSTDTQYF. CDR3 nucleotide sequence: TGTGCCAGCAGTCAGGGACAGGCTGGAAGTACAGATACGCAGTATTTT.

V is TRBV7-6 and J is TRBJ2-5; D unresolved. The V and J ends lost 5 bases and 3 bases respectively, with 13 bases between them. Germline CDR1 and CDR2: SGHVS and FNYEAQ. The CDR3 spans 14 residues. Here the CDR3 reads CASSASAPKETQYF. DNA of the CDR3: TGTGCCAGCAGCGCCTCGGCTCCTAAAGAGACCCAGTACTTC.

The chain has TRBV6-5 and TRBJ2-5, with 8 bases matching TRBD2. The CDR3 covers 15 residues. V lost 5 bases to trimming and J lost 5 bases; unmatched junction nucleotides: 10. Per germline, CDR1 MNHEY and CDR2 SVGAGI. CDR3 sequence (DNA): TGTGCCAGCAGTCGTACAAGCGGGAGCAAGGAGACCCAGTACTTC. This encodes CASSRTSGSKETQYF.

The chain is built from TRBV7-9 and TRBJ2-3; D not certain. Between the trimmed V and J ends, which lost 2 bases and 0 bases, there was a span of 12 bases. Germline V CDR1 and CDR2: SEHNR, FQNEAQ (reference sequence). CDR3 length: 16 amino acids. CDR3 bases: TGTGCCAGCAGCTTACTGAGGAGTGGGAGCACAGATACGCAGTATTTT. This codes for CASSLLRSGSTDTQYF.

The table lists this clonotype with a few counts. J is TRBJ1-2 and V is TRBV28; D call uncertain. This CDR3 contains 16 residues. Germline V CDR1 and CDR2: MDHEN, SYDVKM. With 3 bases removed from V and 0 bases from J, the gap between germline ends came to 14 bases. This CDR3 reads CASSFSGRRTNYGYTF. CDR3 in DNA: TGTGCCAGCAGTTTCTCCGGCAGAAGAACTAACTATGGCTACACCTTC.

This clonotype has just a few counts. This chain joins TRBV6-2 or TRBV6-3 and TRBJ2-3, with D possibly being TRBD2 (5 bases). This CDR3 comprises 14 residues. The V end lost 6 bases, the J end lost 6 bases, and 16 bases lay between the germline ends. The germline V gene encodes CDR1 MNHEY and CDR2 SVGEGT. The CDR3 DNA sequence: TGTGCCAGCAGCCGAACCCGCCGCGGGGATACGCAGTATTTT. Translating gives CASSRTRRGDTQYF.

The rearrangement joins TRBV27 to TRBJ2-1; 7 bases are shared with TRBD2. This CDR3 has 15 amino acids. The J segment lost 6 bases and the V segment lost 2 bases, leaving 7 bases of the junction unmatched. Germline V gives CDR1 MNHEY, CDR2 SMNVEV (reference sequence). CDR3 sequence reads: CASSLGGRAFNEQFF. CDR3 nucleotides: TGTGCCAGCAGTTTAGGCGGGAGAGCTTTCAATGAGCAGTTCTTC.

This clonotype has just a few counts. The rearrangement uses TRBV12-3 or TRBV12-4 and TRBJ2-5; D remains ambiguous. The ends were cut back, 5 bases at V and 3 bases at J, with 10 bases in the middle. The CDR3 is made up of 13 amino acids. The CDR3 nucleotides read TGTGCCAGCAGTCGGACGGAAGAAGAGACCCAGTACTTC. Residues: CASSRTEEETQYF.

This sequence joins TRBV27 and TRBJ2-3; D possibly corresponds to TRBD1 (6 bases). CDR3 length: 14 residues. V lost 5 bases and J lost 0, with 9 bases in between. Germline assignment: CDR1 MNHEY and CDR2 SMNVEV (reference sequence). The CDR3 DNA sequence: TGTGCCAGCAGTATCGGACAGAGCACAGATACGCAGTATTTT. It specifies CASSIGQSTDTQYF.

The chain couples TRBV12-3 or TRBV12-4 to TRBJ1-2; unclear D gene. The V gene lost 6 bases and the J gene lost 4 bases, with 15 bases spanning the gap. This CDR3 has 14 amino acids. The CDR3, as DNA: TGTGCCAGCAGCTGGGGTTCCCAACTCTATGGCTACACCTTC. As protein: CASSWGSQLYGYTF.

The chain carries TRBV5-6 and TRBJ2-1, with D perhaps TRBD1 (5 bases). Germline CDR1 is SGHDT and CDR2 is YYEEEE. The CDR3 loop spans 15 amino acids. The V and J ends lost 4 bases and 3 bases respectively, with 14 bases between them. CDR3 in amino acids: CASSPYRFSYNEQFF. In nucleotides, the CDR3 is TGTGCCAGCAGCCCTTACAGGTTTAGCTACAATGAGCAGTTCTTC.

J is TRBJ2-7 and V is TRBV6-6; D might be TRBD2 (6 bases). V was cut by 5 bases and J by 0 bases, with 17 bases left in between. CDR3 length: 16 residues. The germline CDR1 and CDR2 sequences are MNHNY and SVGAGI (reference sequence). The DNA for the CDR3 is TGTGCCAGCAGTCCTTTGAGGAGGGCGAGCTCCTACGAGCAGTACTTC. It yields the protein CASSPLRRASSYEQYF.

Worth noting for this clonotype: At one boundary the junction diverges from the germline segment, which might be a read error. The chain combines TRBV12-3 or TRBV12-4 with TRBJ2-7; 7 bases match TRBD2. The CDR3 runs to 15 residues. In DNA, the CDR3 is TGTGCCAGCACCCATTCGGCGGGAGAGGCCTACAAGCAGTACTTC. It encodes CASTHSAGEAYKQYF.

The chain joins TRBV3-1 to TRBJ2-7; no reliable D call. CDR3 length equals 16 residues. Germline V CDR1 and CDR2: LGHDT, YNNKEL (reference sequence). V lost 4 bases and J 0 bases, leaving 16 bases between the germline ends. This CDR3 is CASSPYRSQYSYEQYF. The CDR3 nucleotides read TGTGCCAGCAGCCCTTATCGGAGTCAATACTCCTACGAGCAGTACTTC.

This clonotype has a handful of counts. CDR3 coding DNA: TGTGCCATCAGCACAGGGGAACGGTTCGATAATGAGCAGTTCTTC. Protein sequence: CAISTGERFDNEQFF. The genes are TRBV10-3 and TRBJ2-1; 7 nucleotides align to TRBD1. CDR1 is ENHRY and CDR2 is SYGVKD in the germline V gene. This CDR3 is built from 15 residues. J lost 7 bases, V lost 6 bases, and 12 bases had no gene match.

The rearrangement joins TRBV10-1 to TRBJ2-3; D is undetermined. There are 14 residues in the CDR3. V lost 8 bases to trimming and J lost 3 bases, with 15 bases between them. CDR1 is WNHNN, CDR2 SYGVQD, per germline (reference sequence). CDR3 nucleotide sequence: TGCGCCAGCCTTAAACCCCGGATGACAGATACGCAGTATTTT. Translated, it gives CASLKPRMTDTQYF.

Comment on this clonotype: A read error is likely, as this CDR3 ends without the conserved phenylalanine or tryptophan. CDR3 loop: CASSFPPQGVNTEAFI. As DNA, the CDR3 is TGTGCCAGCAGTTTCCCCCCCCAGGGGGTGAACACTGAAGCTTTCATT. The gene calls are TRBV12-3 or TRBV12-4 and TRBJ1-1, with TRBD1 matching over 7 bases. V lost 3 bases, J lost 0 bases, and 7 bases stayed unmatched. The CDR3 consists of 16 residues.

The CDR3 DNA is TGTGCCAGCAGGCTAGCGGGGGGCGGCAAAGAGACCCAGTACTTC. Protein sequence: CASRLAGGGKETQYF. The rearrangement uses TRBV6-5 and TRBJ2-5, with TRBD2 matching over 11 bases. Trimming at V came to 6 bases and at J to 3 bases, leaving 6 bases not matched to a gene. Per the germline V gene, CDR1 is MNHEY and CDR2 is SVGAGI. The CDR3 contains 15 residues.

The genes are TRBV24-1 and TRBJ2-1, with 11 bases lining up with TRBD1. Germline V gene sequence: CDR1 KGHDR, CDR2 SFDVKD. The V segment lost 9 bases and the J segment 7 bases; nucleotides outside the gene matches: 4. The CDR3 totals 13 residues. CDR3 nucleotide sequence: TGTGCCACCGGACAGGGGGCATATAATGAGCAGTTCTTC. This gives the protein CATGQGAYNEQFF.

The chain uses TRBV5-1 and TRBJ2-6, with TRBD1 matching over 12 bases. Germline CDR1 reads SGHRS; CDR2 reads YFSETQ. This CDR3 is built from 18 residues. V lost 4 bases, J lost 2 bases, and 7 bases stayed unmatched. The CDR3 is CASSMTGTGGPGANVLTF. The CDR3 DNA follows: TGCGCCAGCAGCATGACCGGGACAGGGGGCCCTGGGGCCAACGTCCTGACTTTC. The whole variable domain, filled in from reference TRBV5-1 and TRBJ2-6, reads KAGVTQTPRYLIKTRGQQVTLSCSPISGHRSVSWYQQTPGQGLQFLFEYFSETQRNKGNFPGRFSGRQFSNSRSEMNVSTLELGDSALYLCASSMTGTGGPGANVLTFGAGSRLTVL.

This clonotype came up a few times. CDR3: CASSYSSGRLETQYF. The CDR3 DNA reads as TGTGCCAGCAGTTACTCGTCTGGGCGATTAGAGACCCAGTACTTC. This chain connects TRBV6-5 to TRBJ2-5; D uncertain. This CDR3 has 15 amino acids. The V and J ends lost 0 bases and 4 bases respectively, with 12 bases between them. Germline V gene sequence: CDR1 MNHEY, CDR2 SVGAGI.